The TCR beta chain described here comes from a study of HIV-infected patients and healthy controls. Study-wide background: Total CDR3 counts per chain did not differ significantly between patients and controls.

This clonotype is large within its sample. Its antigen is as yet unknown. Follow-up blood was drawn about 14 weeks, roughly three months, after antiretroviral therapy began. All unsorted peripheral T cells were captured because whole blood was used without fractionation. Exclusions covered tumors, febrile or AIDS-related illness, and hepatitis B or C coinfection. cDNA was made from 500 ng RNA using alpha and beta constant primers. Using multiplexing indices, alpha and beta chain libraries were generated apart by chain-specific third strand synthesis. TCRdb processed the 5' RACE reads anew with MiXCR; each CDR3 protein has one entry. This sample carries 4,000 to 5,500 distinct CDR3 sequences, roughly 5% of them seen once, and the ten largest clones take around a third. CDR3 length: 14 residues. V shed 6 bases and J 6 bases; nucleotides not matched to a gene: 5. Study-level results: Significantly higher mean Gini indices appeared in HIV-infected repertoires, possibly reflecting oligoclonality. Healthy controls shared more CDR3 sequences between individuals than HIV-infected patients did.

The specimen comprised blood, sampled during antiretroviral therapy. The chain combines TRBV12-3 or TRBV12-4 with TRBJ1-1, with TRBD1 matching over 12 bases. The clonotype comes from an adult with HIV infection. As DNA, the CDR3 is TGTGCCAGCAGCCCGGGACAGGGGGCTTCTGAAGCTTTCTTT. It yields the protein CASSPGQGASEAFF.